The T cell receptor (beta chain) under discussion was sequenced for a study of cytomegalovirus exposure and HLA in healthy donors. Regarding the study as a whole: Exclusion applied to some V segments, including TRBV6-2 and TRBV6-3, as they were indistinguishable. Using a false discovery rate of 0.05, a later analysis showed that 16,951 TCR beta sequences were associated with HLA alleles.

PCR was performed using 60 Vbeta and 13 Jbeta primers. Repertoires were generated with immunoSEQ multiplex PCR, while TCRdb's copy carries only in-frame clones and drops some. Of about 110,000 clones in the sample, approximately 79% were seen once. V was cut by 2 bases and J by 6 bases, with 7 bases left in between. CDR3 length: 12 residues. Germline V lookup: CDR1 SGHAT, CDR2 FQNNGV. A remark on this clone: Its antigen is as yet unknown.

The V call is TRBV11-2, the J call TRBJ1-1, with D perhaps matching TRBD1 (5 bases). Sequencing was performed on PBMCs. This TCR was recovered from a woman aged 40 to 49 in good health and CMV-seropositive. The CDR3 here is CASSLWGAEAFF. DNA of the CDR3: TGTGCCAGCAGCTTATGGGGGGCTGAAGCTTTCTTT.